The clone carrying this T cell receptor (beta chain) was counted only a few times. The sample belongs to a study of regulatory T cells in long-lasting Graves disease. Across the whole study: Graves' patients who were just diagnosed had used antithyroid drugs for under 3 months.

Time point meaning: newly diagnosed GD, antithyroid drugs for less than 3 months. After RNA was extracted from PBMCs, the TCR library was made from it. In building TCR beta libraries, iRepertoire HTBI primers were used together with Arm-PCR of CDR3 regions. Using its own MiXCR run on the multiplex PCR reads, TCRdb lists one record per CDR3 protein. The table includes 550,000 to 650,000 distinct CDR3 sequences, 15% to 20% detected once. These data also featured in a second study, about T cells in Graves' hyperthyroidism and ophthalmopathy.

The sample in question was peripheral blood mononuclear cells (PBMCs), obtained at new diagnosis, from a patient treated with antithyroid drugs. This clonotype originated in a man younger than 35 with Graves disease.

The CDR3 nucleotides read TGTGCCAGCAGCTTAGCCGACGACACAGATACGCAGTATTTT. It specifies CASSLADDTDTQYF. V usage is TRBV7-9 and J usage is TRBJ2-3; D not certain. This CDR3 is 14 amino acids long. Germline V gene sequence: CDR1 SEHNR, CDR2 FQNEAQ (reference sequence). The germline V and J ends were trimmed by 0 bases and 2 bases, with 6 bases remaining between them.